Below are 9 T cell receptor beta chains sequenced from a single sample in a study of T cells in Graves' hyperthyroidism and ophthalmopathy. RNA transcripts were the template for amplifying TCR beta CDR3 regions. The study used the HTBI primer set for a first-round RT-PCR of the TCR CDR3. TCRdb re-derived calls from the multiplex PCR reads in MiXCR, one entry per CDR3 protein. This table holds hundreds of thousands of distinct CDR3 sequences, around 20% found once. Sequenced sample: blood. The receptors originated from a man aged 25-45 years with Graves' ophthalmopathy.

This chain uses TRBV27 with TRBJ2-3, with 10 bases aligning to TRBD2. The germline gives CDR1 MNHEY, CDR2 SMNVEV (reference sequence). There are 16 residues in the CDR3. The V gene end was trimmed by 4 bases and the J gene end by 1 base; junction bases not matched to a gene: 5. The CDR3 region has the DNA TGTGCCAGCAGTTCCTTAGCGGGAGGAGGCACAGATACGCAGTATTTT. Its translation: CASSSLAGGGTDTQYF.

V is TRBV12-3 or TRBV12-4 and J is TRBJ1-2; D might be TRBD1 (5 bases). V was cut by 7 bases and J by 8 bases, with 17 bases left in between. The CDR3 is 13 residues long. CDR3 loop: CASKRDGLWGYTF. DNA of the CDR3: TGTGCCAGCAAGCGGGACGGACTATGGGGCTACACCTTC.

This clonotype was seen ten or more times. This chain uses TRBV11-3 with TRBJ1-5; 7 bases map to TRBD1. The CDR3 is made up of 13 amino acids. In germline, CDR1 is SGHNT, CDR2 YENEEA. The V and J ends lost 7 bases and 6 bases, in that order; junction bases with no gene match: 6. The CDR3 here is CASNIQGIQPQHF. DNA of the CDR3: TGTGCCAGCAACATACAGGGGATTCAGCCCCAGCATTTT.

Remarks on this clonotype: Compared with germline, one end of the junction differs, possibly owing to a read error. The chain couples TRBV7-9 to TRBJ2-6; 8 bases fit TRBD1. CDR1 and CDR2 from the germline V gene are SEHNR and FQNEAQ (reference sequence). The CDR3 sequence is 17 residues long. The CDR3 sequence: CASGFGTGSNGANVLTF. CDR3 DNA sequence: TGTGCCAGCGGCTTTGGGACAGGCTCGAACGGGGCCAACGTCCTGACTTTC.

The sample holds many counts of this clonotype. The rearrangement joins TRBV7-8 to TRBJ2-5, with a weak D call TRBD1 (5 bases). This CDR3 is 14 amino acids long. Per the germline V gene, CDR1 is SGHVS and CDR2 is FQNEAQ. V lost 5 bases, J lost 3 bases, and 13 bases lay in between. CDR3 nucleotide sequence: TGTGCCAGCAGCCAAGGGGTGACAGAAGAGACCCAGTACTTC. Translated: CASSQGVTEETQYF.

This chain links TRBV20-1 with TRBJ2-3; 8 positions match TRBD2. Germline V gene data show CDR1 as DFQATT and CDR2 as SNEGSKA (reference sequence). J gave up 4 bases and V 1 base, and 10 bases lay outside the gene matches. The CDR3 contains 16 residues. The CDR3 bases are TGCAGTGCTAGAGCCCCTCCGGGAGGGGTTGCAGATACGCAGTATTTT. Translation: CSARAPPGGVADTQYF.

This chain links TRBV19 with TRBJ2-6; unclear D gene. The CDR3 length is 17 residues. V gave up 4 bases and J gave up 0 bases, with 13 bases separating them. Per germline, CDR1 LNHDA and CDR2 SQIVND (reference sequence). The CDR3 loop reads CASSTPLFLSGANVLTF. The CDR3 bases are TGTGCCAGTAGTACCCCCCTATTTCTCTCTGGGGCCAACGTCCTGACTTTC.

This clonotype occurred a few times. The rearrangement links TRBV20-1 to TRBJ2-4; TRBD1 is a possible D gene (5 bases). The CDR3 has 14 residues. Germline loops: CDR1 DFQATT, CDR2 SNEGSKA (reference sequence). The V end was cut by 4 bases, the J end by 6 bases, with 16 bases between. The CDR3 region is CSANSGYSGNIQYF. The CDR3 DNA reads TGCAGTGCTAATTCAGGGTATTCGGGAAACATTCAGTACTTC.

The chain carries TRBV6-5 and TRBJ2-3; unclear D gene. The germline V and J ends were trimmed by 1 base and 0 bases, with 5 bases remaining between them. There are 14 residues in the CDR3. The germline V gene encodes CDR1 MNHEY and CDR2 SVGAGI. The CDR3 loop reads CASSYLESTDTQYF. CDR3 bases: TGTGCCAGCAGTTACTTGGAGAGCACAGATACGCAGTATTTT.